This is a list of T cell receptor beta chains from one sample in a study of blood T cell repertoires in COVID-19. This table comes from immunoSEQ multiplex PCR, and its TCRdb copy is limited to in-frame clones, with some not included. The table lists around 97,000 clones, 85% to 90% of them singletons. The sequenced sample was peripheral blood. The receptors derive from a human donor in a cohort sampled during active COVID-19. Both conserved end residues are part of each CDR3. Fields, in order: CDR3 protein, CDR3 DNA, clone size, V gene, J gene, D gene. D genes are given only for firm matches. Not every row has a clone size; where given, it reads once, few, many or a size class.

CDR3 protein: CASSSASSYNEQFF
CDR3 DNA: TGTGCCAGCAGTAGCGCCAGCTCCTACAATGAGCAGTTCTTC
clone size: NA
V gene: TRBV27
J gene: TRBJ2-1
D gene: NA

CDR3 protein: CASSQGAGEWVSSGYTF
CDR3 DNA: TGCGCCAGCAGCCAAGGAGCAGGGGAATGGGTATCTTCTGGCTACACCTTC
clone size: few
V gene: TRBV4-3
J gene: TRBJ1-2
D gene: NA

CDR3 protein: CASSPLGTGENTQYF
CDR3 DNA: TGTGCCAGCTCACCCCTAGGGACAGGGGAAAATACGCAGTATTTT
clone size: once
V gene: TRBV18
J gene: TRBJ2-3
D gene: TRBD1

CDR3 protein: CASSQGGVPNYGYTF
CDR3 DNA: TGTGCCAGCAGCCAAGGGGGGGTCCCTAACTATGGCTACACCTTC
clone size: few
V gene: TRBV3-1/TRBV3-2
J gene: TRBJ1-2
D gene: NA

CDR3 protein: CASRNRGSFTEAFF
CDR3 DNA: TGTGCCAGCCGGAACAGGGGTAGTTTCACTGAAGCTTTCTTT
clone size: NA
V gene: TRBV6-5
J gene: TRBJ1-1
D gene: TRBD1

CDR3 protein: CASSRLTDTQYF
CDR3 DNA: TGTGCCAGCAGCCGACTAACAGATACGCAGTATTTT
clone size: NA
V gene: TRBV3-1/TRBV3-2
J gene: TRBJ2-3
D gene: NA

CDR3 protein: CASLGLTSGVETQYF
CDR3 DNA: TGTGCCAGCTTAGGCCTTACTAGCGGGGTTGAGACCCAGTACTTC
clone size: once
V gene: TRBV2
J gene: TRBJ2-5
D gene: TRBD2

CDR3 protein: CASSLLAGSNEQFF
CDR3 DNA: TGTGCCAGCAGTTTACTAGCGGGAAGTAATGAGCAGTTCTTC
clone size: NA
V gene: TRBV6-6
J gene: TRBJ2-1
D gene: TRBD2

CDR3 protein: CASSFGLAGSEYEQYF
CDR3 DNA: TGTGCCAGCAGCTTCGGACTAGCGGGGAGCGAATACGAGCAGTACTTC
clone size: NA
V gene: TRBV13
J gene: TRBJ2-7
D gene: TRBD2

CDR3 protein: CASSRGDRVLDEQYF
CDR3 DNA: TGTGCCAGCAGCAGAGGGGACAGGGTGCTCGACGAGCAGTACTTC
clone size: NA
V gene: TRBV9
J gene: TRBJ2-7
D gene: TRBD1

CDR3 protein: CASSWAPDTQYF
CDR3 DNA: TGTGCCAGCAGCTGGGCCCCAGATACGCAGTATTTT
clone size: NA
V gene: TRBV3-1/TRBV3-2
J gene: TRBJ2-3
D gene: NA

CDR3 protein: CASTPLGGAPYEQYF
CDR3 DNA: TGTGCCAGCACCCCTTTAGGAGGGGCACCCTACGAGCAGTACTTC
clone size: NA
V gene: TRBV7-2
J gene: TRBJ2-7
D gene: NA

CDR3 protein: CASSLGTGVMNTEAFF
CDR3 DNA: TGTGCCAGCTCACTCGGGACAGGGGTTATGAACACTGAAGCTTTCTTT
clone size: NA
V gene: TRBV18
J gene: TRBJ1-1
D gene: TRBD1

CDR3 protein: CASSRLITSTGELFF
CDR3 DNA: TGTGCCAGCAGTCGCCTCATTACGAGTACCGGGGAGCTGTTTTTT
clone size: NA
V gene: TRBV6-2/TRBV6-3
J gene: TRBJ2-2
D gene: NA

CDR3 protein: CASSWGQASDGYTF
CDR3 DNA: TGCGCCAGCAGCTGGGGACAGGCTTCGGATGGCTACACCTTC
clone size: NA
V gene: TRBV5-1
J gene: TRBJ1-2
D gene: TRBD1

CDR3 protein: CAWSVLGASTDTQYF
CDR3 DNA: TGTGCCTGGAGTGTACTGGGGGCCTCGACAGATACGCAGTATTTT
clone size: NA
V gene: TRBV30
J gene: TRBJ2-3
D gene: NA

CDR3 protein: CASSHHEPSGYTF
CDR3 DNA: TGTGCCAGCAGTCACCACGAACCGAGTGGCTACACCTTC
clone size: once
V gene: TRBV2
J gene: TRBJ1-2
D gene: NA

CDR3 protein: CASSLLRAGGPSYNEQFF
CDR3 DNA: TGTGCCAGCAGTTTATTGAGGGCGGGTGGGCCTTCCTACAATGAGCAGTTCTTC
clone size: once
V gene: TRBV27
J gene: TRBJ2-1
D gene: NA

CDR3 protein: CASSKLAQNNEQFF
CDR3 DNA: TGTGCCAGCAGCAAACTAGCGCAAAACAATGAGCAGTTCTTC
clone size: NA
V gene: TRBV7-9
J gene: TRBJ2-1
D gene: TRBD2

CDR3 protein: CATSKDRGLGYTF
CDR3 DNA: TGTGCCACCAGCAAGGACAGGGGGCTTGGCTACACCTTC
clone size: NA
V gene: TRBV15
J gene: TRBJ1-2
D gene: TRBD1

CDR3 protein: CATSRDDSREKLFF
CDR3 DNA: TGTGCCACCAGCAGAGATGACAGCCGTGAAAAACTGTTTTTT
clone size: NA
V gene: TRBV15
J gene: TRBJ1-4
D gene: NA

CDR3 protein: CASGEINYGYTF
CDR3 DNA: TGTGCCAGCGGGGAGATTAACTATGGCTACACCTTC
clone size: NA
V gene: TRBV3-1/TRBV3-2
J gene: TRBJ1-2
D gene: NA

CDR3 protein: CASSHSGEAFF
CDR3 DNA: TGTGCCAGCAGCCATTCAGGGGAAGCTTTCTTT
clone size: NA
V gene: TRBV3-1/TRBV3-2
J gene: TRBJ1-1
D gene: NA

CDR3 protein: CASSVEGLAGDEQYF
CDR3 DNA: TGTGCCAGCAGCGTAGAGGGACTAGCGGGAGACGAGCAGTACTTC
clone size: once
V gene: TRBV9
J gene: TRBJ2-7
D gene: TRBD2

CDR3 protein: CASSLTASYEQYF
CDR3 DNA: TGTGCCAGCAGTTTGACAGCTTCCTACGAGCAGTACTTC
clone size: NA
V gene: TRBV27
J gene: TRBJ2-7
D gene: NA

CDR3 protein: CASSRALSDTGELFF
CDR3 DNA: TGTGCCAGCTCACGGGCGCTGTCCGACACCGGGGAGCTGTTTTTT
clone size: NA
V gene: TRBV18
J gene: TRBJ2-2
D gene: NA

CDR3 protein: CASSYEGVGRQPQHF
CDR3 DNA: TGTGCCAGCAGTTATGAGGGAGTAGGGAGACAGCCCCAGCATTTT
clone size: NA
V gene: TRBV6-2/TRBV6-3
J gene: TRBJ1-5
D gene: NA

CDR3 protein: CASSAYGLAGAETQYF
CDR3 DNA: TGTGCCAGCAGCGCGTATGGACTAGCGGGAGCAGAGACCCAGTACTTC
clone size: NA
V gene: TRBV9
J gene: TRBJ2-5
D gene: TRBD2

CDR3 protein: CASSKARRVSSYNEQFF
CDR3 DNA: TGTGCCAGCAGCAAAGCGCGGAGGGTGAGCTCCTACAATGAGCAGTTCTTC
clone size: once
V gene: TRBV21-1
J gene: TRBJ2-1
D gene: NA

CDR3 protein: CASSERTVSNDEQYF
CDR3 DNA: TGTGCCAGCAGTGAACGGACAGTCTCCAACGACGAGCAGTACTTC
clone size: NA
V gene: TRBV25-1
J gene: TRBJ2-7
D gene: NA

CDR3 protein: CASGFGGVYEQYF
CDR3 DNA: TGTGCTAGTGGTTTCGGAGGAGTCTACGAGCAGTACTTC
clone size: once
V gene: TRBV12-5
J gene: TRBJ2-7
D gene: NA

CDR3 protein: CASNGRTGTSYNEQFF
CDR3 DNA: TGTGCCAGCAACGGAAGAACCGGGACTAGCTACAATGAGCAGTTCTTC
clone size: NA
V gene: TRBV28
J gene: TRBJ2-1
D gene: TRBD2